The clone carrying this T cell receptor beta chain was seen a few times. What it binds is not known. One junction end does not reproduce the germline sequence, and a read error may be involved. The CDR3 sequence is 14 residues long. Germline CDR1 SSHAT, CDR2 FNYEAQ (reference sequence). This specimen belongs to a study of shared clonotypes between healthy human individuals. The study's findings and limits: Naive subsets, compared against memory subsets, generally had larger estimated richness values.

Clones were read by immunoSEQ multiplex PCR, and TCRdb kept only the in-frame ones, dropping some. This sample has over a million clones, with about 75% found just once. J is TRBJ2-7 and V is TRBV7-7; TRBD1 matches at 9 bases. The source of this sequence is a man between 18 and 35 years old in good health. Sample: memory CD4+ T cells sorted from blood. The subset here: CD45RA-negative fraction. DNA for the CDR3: TGTGCTAGCAGCTTAGGACAGGGGAACTACGAGCAGTACTTC. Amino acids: CASSLGQGNYEQYF.